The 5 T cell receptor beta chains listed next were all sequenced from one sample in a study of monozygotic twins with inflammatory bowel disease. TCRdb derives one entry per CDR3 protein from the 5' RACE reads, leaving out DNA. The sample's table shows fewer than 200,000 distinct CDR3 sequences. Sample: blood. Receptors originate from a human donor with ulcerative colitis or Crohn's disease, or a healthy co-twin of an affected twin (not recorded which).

The CDR3 spells CASSGRAYNEQFF. The chain has TRBV7-2 and TRBJ2-1; checking the TCRdb D call of TRBD2 is not possible without DNA. CDR1 is SGHTA and CDR2 is FQGNSA in the germline V gene. This CDR3 has 13 residues.

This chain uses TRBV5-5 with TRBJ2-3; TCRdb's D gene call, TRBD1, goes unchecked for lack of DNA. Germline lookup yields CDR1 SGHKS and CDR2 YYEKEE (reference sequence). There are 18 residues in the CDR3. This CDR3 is CASSLEPTGGQSTDTQYF.

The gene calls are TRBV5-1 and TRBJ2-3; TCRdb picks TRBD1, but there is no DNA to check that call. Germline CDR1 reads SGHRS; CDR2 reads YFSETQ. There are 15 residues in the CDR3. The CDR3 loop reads CASNRQGLVTDTQYF.

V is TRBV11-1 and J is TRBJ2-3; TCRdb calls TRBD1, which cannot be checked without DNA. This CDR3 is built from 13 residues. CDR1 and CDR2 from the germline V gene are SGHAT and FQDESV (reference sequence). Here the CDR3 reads CTSSLVARAAQYF.

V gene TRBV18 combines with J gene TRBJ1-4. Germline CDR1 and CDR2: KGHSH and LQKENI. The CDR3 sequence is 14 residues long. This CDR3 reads CASSPFPGEEKLFF.